A single sample gave rise to the 23 T cell receptor beta chains below, sequenced in a study of cytomegalovirus exposure and HLA in healthy donors. The PCR ran on 60 Vbeta and 13 Jbeta primers. Only in-frame clones appear in the TCRdb table, and some are missing; sequencing was by immunoSEQ multiplex PCR. The sample has around 150,000 clones; roughly 73% are singletons. The material sequenced was PBMCs. Receptor source: a woman between 40 and 50 years old in good health and CMV-seropositive.

The rearrangement uses TRBV7-9 and TRBJ1-2; TRBD1 matches 9 bases. There are 17 residues in the CDR3. V shed 6 bases, J shed 2 bases, and the junction held 13 bases outside the gene matches. The germline V gene has CDR1 SEHNR and CDR2 FQNEAQ (reference sequence). The CDR3 is CASSSTGGLNRNYGYTF. The CDR3 DNA is TGTGCCAGCAGTTCAACAGGGGGCCTTAACCGAAACTATGGCTACACCTTC.

This sequence joins TRBV10-3 and TRBJ2-1; TRBD2 is a possible D gene (5 bases). Germline lookup yields CDR1 ENHRY and CDR2 SYGVKD. The CDR3 totals 13 residues. The ends were cut back, 7 bases at V and 4 bases at J, with 11 bases in the middle. CDR3 protein: CAIKGDTYNEQFF. In DNA, the CDR3 is TGTGCCATCAAGGGAGACACTTACAATGAGCAGTTCTTC.

This chain links TRBV6-5 with TRBJ2-3; weak D call: TRBD1 (5 bases). This CDR3 comprises 15 residues. Per germline, CDR1 MNHEY and CDR2 SVGAGI. With 2 bases removed from V and 0 bases from J, the gap between germline ends came to 9 bases. This chain's CDR3 is CASSYGGASTDTQYF. CDR3 bases: TGTGCCAGCAGTTACGGTGGGGCTAGCACAGATACGCAGTATTTT.

This clone turned up a few times. The chain links TRBV28 to TRBJ2-7; D gene ambiguous. This CDR3 comprises 12 residues. In germline, CDR1 is MDHEN, CDR2 SYDVKM. Trimming pared 5 bases from V and 0 bases from J, leaving 5 bases between. This chain's CDR3 is CASSPNSYEQYF. The DNA for the CDR3 is TGTGCCAGCAGTCCAAACTCCTACGAGCAGTACTTC.

The chain recombines TRBV27 with TRBJ2-1; unclear D gene. The CDR3 consists of 13 residues. In germline, CDR1 is MNHEY, CDR2 SMNVEV (reference sequence). V shed 2 bases and J shed 5 bases, with 7 bases lying between them. The chain's CDR3 is CASSLNRNNEQFF. CDR3 DNA: TGTGCCAGCAGTTTAAACAGAAACAATGAGCAGTTCTTC.

The chain combines TRBV6-1 with TRBJ2-1; D is perhaps TRBD2 (5 bases). The CDR3 totals 14 residues. Germline CDR1 reads MNHNS; CDR2 reads SASEGT. The V and J ends lost 6 bases and 6 bases respectively, with 15 bases between them. The CDR3 loop is CASSPHTRSNEQFF. CDR3 in DNA: TGTGCCAGCAGCCCGCATACTAGATCCAATGAGCAGTTCTTC.

The V and J genes are TRBV9 and TRBJ2-3; tentatively, D is TRBD1 (6 bases). V lost 3 bases and J lost 3, with 14 bases in between. Germline V gene data show CDR1 as SGDLS and CDR2 as YYNGEE. The CDR3 has 15 amino acids. The CDR3 coding sequence is TGTGCCAGCAGCGCGGACGGGACAAGGACAGATACGCAGTATTTT. Amino acids: CASSADGTRTDTQYF. Filled out from reference TRBV9 and TRBJ2-3, the complete variable domain reads DSGVTQTPKHLITATGQRVTLRCSPRSGDLSVYWYQQSLDQGLQFLIQYYNGEERAKGNILERFSAQQFPDLHSELNLSSLELGDSALYFCASSADGTRTDTQYFGPGTRLTVL.

The chain couples TRBV6-5 to TRBJ2-7, with 8 positions matching TRBD1. With V trimmed by 2 bases and J by 3 bases, 9 bases remained unmatched. Germline V CDR1 and CDR2: MNHEY, SVGAGI. There are 16 residues in the CDR3. CDR3 sequence (DNA): TGTGCCAGCAGTTACCGAGGACAGGGTTTAAACTACGAGCAGTACTTC. It translates to CASSYRGQGLNYEQYF.

The genes are TRBV7-9 and TRBJ2-4; 8 nucleotides agree with TRBD1. The CDR3 runs 15 residues. V trimming: 5 bases; J trimming: 10 bases; junction bases outside the gene matches: 13. Germline assignment: CDR1 SEHNR and CDR2 FQNEAQ (reference sequence). The CDR3 nucleotides read TGTGCCAGCAGCCCAGATCTAGGACAGGGAAAGATTCAGTACTTC. Protein sequence: CASSPDLGQGKIQYF.

This chain's CDR3 is CASTAGRAEAFF. CDR3 nucleotide sequence: TGTGCCAGTACCGCAGGGAGGGCTGAAGCTTTCTTT. The V call is TRBV19, the J call TRBJ1-1; tentative D call: TRBD1 (5 bases). The V end was cut by 7 bases, the J end by 6 bases, with 12 bases between. The CDR3 is 12 residues long. Germline V gene data show CDR1 as LNHDA and CDR2 as SQIVND (reference sequence).

The chain joins TRBV7-8 to TRBJ1-1, with 8 nucleotides matching TRBD1. The V segment lost 1 base and the J segment 5 bases; nucleotides outside the gene matches: 6. Germline values: CDR1 SGHVS, CDR2 FQNEAQ. CDR3 length equals 15 residues. DNA of the CDR3: TGTGCCAGCAGCTTAGACTCAGGGGGCGAAACTGAAGCTTTCTTT. Encoded protein: CASSLDSGGETEAFF.

The chain employs TRBV19 and TRBJ2-3; weak D call: TRBD1 (8 bases). This CDR3 region has 16 residues. The V gene lost 5 bases and the J gene lost 5 bases, with 20 bases spanning the gap. Germline V gives CDR1 LNHDA, CDR2 SQIVND (reference sequence). The CDR3 loop is CASSADLTGEGDTQYF. DNA for the CDR3: TGTGCCAGTAGTGCCGACCTGACAGGGGAGGGAGATACGCAGTATTTT.

The V call is TRBV9, the J call TRBJ2-2, with TRBD2 matching over 7 bases. Trimming cost V 3 bases and J 8 bases; bases outside gene matches: 19. Per germline, CDR1 SGDLS and CDR2 YYNGEE. The CDR3 is 18 residues long. CDR3 nucleotide sequence: TGTGCCAGCAGCGCTGGTGCCCCGACTAGCCTTTCGACGGGGGAGCTGTTTTTT. Amino acids: CASSAGAPTSLSTGELFF.

As concerns this clone: This CDR3 is also generated by other DNA sequences in the sample. The chain carries TRBV6-6 and TRBJ2-3, with 13 bases lining up with TRBD2. CDR1 is MNHNY, CDR2 SVGAGI, per germline (reference sequence). V dropped 6 bases and J dropped 5; count of bases not matched to a gene: 5. This CDR3 spans 15 amino acids. The CDR3 DNA sequence: TGTGCCAGCAGGGGGGGACTAGCGGGGCAAGATACGCAGTATTTT. It codes for CASRGGLAGQDTQYF.

As to this clone: One junction end disagrees with the germline gene, perhaps due to a read error. The J gene is TRBJ2-1, the V gene TRBV27; 12 nucleotides match TRBD2. Germline V gives CDR1 MNHEY, CDR2 SMNVEV (reference sequence). The CDR3 covers 19 residues. In nucleotides, the CDR3 is TGTGCCAGCAGTTCGGGACTAGCGGGTGTTTTATCGTCCTACAATGGGCAGTTCTTC. Residues: CASSSGLAGVLSSYNGQFF.

V and J are TRBV6-5 and TRBJ2-7; D may be TRBD2 (7 bases). Per the germline V gene, CDR1 is MNHEY and CDR2 is SVGAGI. V was trimmed by 4 bases and J by 1 base, leaving 14 bases between them. This CDR3 region has 15 residues. CDR3 region: CASSLTGRGSYEQYF. For the CDR3, the DNA is TGTGCCAGCAGTTTAACAGGGAGGGGATCCTACGAGCAGTACTTC.

This clone occurred a few times. The V gene is TRBV28, the J gene TRBJ2-5, with 14 bases that match TRBD2. With 5 bases clipped from V and 9 bases from J, the junction kept 11 bases outside the gene matches. Germline lookup yields CDR1 MDHEN and CDR2 SYDVKM. This CDR3 is 16 amino acids long. The CDR3 sequence: CASSNPGTSGSGAQYF. CDR3 nucleotide sequence: TGTGCCAGCAGTAACCCGGGGACTAGCGGGAGTGGGGCCCAGTACTTC.

This clone was counted at least ten times. The rearrangement links TRBV7-6 to TRBJ2-7; D may be TRBD2 (6 bases). With 4 bases removed from V and 5 bases from J, the gap between germline ends came to 12 bases. Germline assignment: CDR1 SGHVS and CDR2 FNYEAQ. The CDR3 runs 13 residues. CDR3 loop: CASSWDGTHEQYF. In DNA, the CDR3 is TGTGCCAGCAGCTGGGACGGGACTCACGAGCAGTACTTC.

The chain combines TRBV28 with TRBJ2-3; D may be TRBD2 (6 bases). CDR1 MDHEN and CDR2 SYDVKM come from the germline V gene. With 6 bases removed from V and 0 bases from J, the gap between germline ends came to 13 bases. The CDR3 extends over 15 amino acids. CDR3 coding DNA: TGTGCCAGCAGAGCCCGGGAGTTTAGCACAGATACGCAGTATTTT. Amino acid sequence: CASRAREFSTDTQYF.

This chain connects TRBV9 to TRBJ2-7; tentatively, D is TRBD1 (7 bases). CDR3 length: 15 amino acids. Germline CDR1 reads SGDLS; CDR2 reads YYNGEE. V dropped 0 bases and J dropped 5 bases, with 15 bases sitting between them. In nucleotides, the CDR3 is TGTGCCAGCAGCGTAGATAGCAGGGGGGTCAACGAGCAGTACTTC. Its translation: CASSVDSRGVNEQYF.

This rearrangement joins TRBV7-9 to TRBJ2-7, with a tentative D call TRBD2 (5 bases). This CDR3 has 16 amino acids. CDR1 is SEHNR, CDR2 FQNEAQ, per germline (reference sequence). V was shortened by 1 base and J by 2 bases, with 15 bases between the two germline ends. The CDR3: CASSLGVGVPPYEQYF. For the CDR3, the DNA is TGTGCCAGCAGCTTAGGGGTCGGGGTCCCTCCCTACGAGCAGTACTTC. Variable domain in full (rest from reference TRBV7-9 and TRBJ2-7): DTGVSQNPRHKITKRGQNVTFRCDPISEHNRLYWYRQTLGQGPEFLTYFQNEAQLEKSRLLSDRFSAERPKGSFSTLEIQRTEQGDSAMYLCASSLGVGVPPYEQYFGPGTRLTVT.

This chain connects TRBV2 to TRBJ1-1; D is unresolved. The CDR3 covers 13 residues. The V gene's germline CDR1 is SNHLY and CDR2 FYNNEI. The V end was cut by 6 bases, the J end by 1 base, with 9 bases between. CDR3 nucleotides: TGTGCCAGCAGCAAGACATGGAACACTGAAGCTTTCTTT. Amino acids: CASSKTWNTEAFF. The whole variable domain, remainder taken from reference TRBV2 and TRBJ1-1, is EPEVTQTPSHQVTQMGQEVILRCVPISNHLYFYWYRQILGQKVEFLVSFYNNEISEKSEIFDDQFSVERPDGSNFTLKIRSTKLEDSAMYFCASSKTWNTEAFFGQGTRLTVV.

V and J are TRBV9 and TRBJ1-5; tentatively, D is TRBD1 (6 bases). The CDR3 is made up of 15 amino acids. Looked up from germline, CDR1 is SGDLS and CDR2 is YYNGEE. V was shortened by 3 bases and J by 0 bases, with 10 bases between the two germline ends. The DNA of the CDR3 is TGTGCCAGCAGCGCACAGGGCTATAGCAATCAGCCCCAGCATTTT. This encodes CASSAQGYSNQPQHF.